The 15 T cell receptor beta chains listed next were all sequenced from one sample in a study of T cell responses to AZD1222 COVID-19 vaccine. Data came from immunoSEQ multiplex PCR; TCRdb stores just in-frame clones and leaves some out. The sample has around 160,000 clones, about 89% seen once. Sequenced here: peripheral blood, sampled on day 0 of MenACWY control vaccination. These receptors came from an adult in good health.

Only one count was recorded for this clone. The chain employs TRBV6-5 and TRBJ2-6, with 7 bases fitting TRBD1. Germline trimming cut 7 bases from V and 0 bases from J; bases unmatched to any gene: 3. The CDR3 consists of 15 residues. The germline V gene encodes CDR1 MNHEY and CDR2 SVGAGI. The CDR3 nucleotides read TGTGCCAGCATCCCAGGGGGCTCTGGGGCCAACGTCCTGACTTTC. Translating gives CASIPGGSGANVLTF.

V usage is TRBV7-9 and J usage is TRBJ1-3; D unclear. V was trimmed by 5 bases and J by 4 bases, leaving 15 bases between them. CDR3 length: 15 residues. CDR1 SEHNR and CDR2 FQNEAQ come from the germline V gene (reference sequence). This chain's CDR3 is CASSLLAYRGNTIYF. The CDR3 DNA reads TGTGCCAGCAGCCTACTAGCTTACCGGGGAAACACCATATATTTT.

This clone is a singleton in its sample. V gene TRBV6-5 combines with J gene TRBJ2-7; D remains ambiguous. The CDR3 is 13 residues long. Between the trimmed V and J ends, which lost 6 bases and 7 bases, there was a span of 16 bases. Germline CDR1 is MNHEY and CDR2 is SVGAGI. The chain's CDR3 is CASSPTAPREQYF. As DNA, the CDR3 is TGTGCCAGCAGCCCGACGGCTCCCCGGGAGCAGTACTTC.

The gene calls are TRBV19 and TRBJ1-1, with D possibly being TRBD1 (5 bases). The CDR3 runs 14 residues. The germline V and J ends were trimmed by 10 bases and 4 bases, with 19 bases remaining between them. Germline V gene sequence: CDR1 LNHDA, CDR2 SQIVND (reference sequence). The CDR3 loop reads CATGDLRLRTEAFF. The CDR3, as DNA: TGTGCCACTGGGGACCTCCGATTGCGCACTGAAGCTTTCTTT.

The rearrangement joins TRBV19 to TRBJ2-4; D tentatively fits TRBD1 or TRBD2 (5 bases each). From germline, CDR1 is LNHDA and CDR2 SQIVND (reference sequence). The CDR3 totals 14 residues. The ends were cut back, 6 bases at V and 8 bases at J, with 17 bases in the middle. The CDR3 protein is CASSPIDRGDIQYF. CDR3 DNA: TGTGCCAGTAGCCCTATCGACAGAGGGGACATTCAGTACTTC.

This chain joins TRBV7-3 and TRBJ1-1; the D is unclear. Germline V gene data show CDR1 as SGHTA and CDR2 as FQGTGA. V dropped 1 base and J dropped 5 bases, with 8 bases sitting between them. The CDR3 is 13 residues long. The CDR3 nucleotides read TGTGCCAGCAGCTTAATAGGTGGGACTGAAGCTTTCTTT. This gives the protein CASSLIGGTEAFF.

The V and J genes are TRBV3-1 (or the pseudogene TRBV3-2) and TRBJ1-2, with a weak D call TRBD1 (5 bases). CDR3 length: 14 amino acids. Trimming removed 0 bases from V and 4 bases from J, with 9 bases in between. Germline V lookup: CDR1 LGHDT, CDR2 YNNKEL (reference sequence). CDR3 region: CASSQEAGGYGYTF. CDR3 bases: TGTGCCAGCAGCCAAGAAGCGGGGGGCTATGGCTACACCTTC.

This chain links TRBV5-1 with TRBJ2-7; 12 positions match TRBD1. CDR3 length: 17 residues. The germline gives CDR1 SGHRS, CDR2 YFSETQ. Trimming removed 4 bases from V and 4 bases from J; junction bases left unmatched: 12. The CDR3 DNA reads as TGCGCCAGCAGCCCCGGGACAGGGGGCGCAAGTTTTTACGAGCAGTACTTC. Residues: CASSPGTGGASFYEQYF.

This chain uses TRBV7-9 with TRBJ1-6; 7 bases fit TRBD1. This CDR3 contains 14 residues. Trimming removed 5 bases from V and 9 bases from J; junction bases left unmatched: 7. The germline CDR1 and CDR2 sequences are SEHNR and FQNEAQ (reference sequence). The CDR3 spells CASSPRGDSSPLHF. As DNA, the CDR3 is TGTGCCAGCAGCCCGCGGGGGGACAGTTCACCCCTCCACTTT.

The rearrangement uses TRBV6-5 and TRBJ1-5, with 9 bases aligning to TRBD1. V trimming: 6 bases; J trimming: 6 bases; junction bases outside the gene matches: 9. The CDR3 contains 15 residues. CDR1 MNHEY and CDR2 SVGAGI come from the germline V gene. In DNA form, the CDR3 reads TGTGCCAGCAGGGTTAACACAGGGGGCGGTCAGCCCCAGCATTTT. Amino acid sequence: CASRVNTGGGQPQHF.

This clone was counted between two and nine times. The gene calls are TRBV2 and TRBJ1-6; D gene uncertain. This CDR3 contains 14 residues. CDR1 is SNHLY, CDR2 FYNNEI, per germline. V was trimmed by 1 base and J by 7 bases, leaving 8 bases between them. This chain's CDR3 is CASSEVVQNSPLHF. The CDR3 coding sequence is TGTGCCAGCAGTGAAGTGGTCCAAAATTCACCCCTCCACTTT.

This clone was picked up one time. The chain employs TRBV4-1 and TRBJ1-1; 8 nucleotides match TRBD1. J gave up 6 bases and V 4 bases, and 13 bases lay outside the gene matches. Germline CDR1 and CDR2: MGHRA and YSYEKL. The CDR3 length is 16 residues. The DNA of the CDR3 is TGCGCCAGCAGCCGTATCAGGGGGCGGGGCGGGGCTGAAGCTTTCTTT. Translating it yields CASSRIRGRGGAEAFF.

The rearrangement links TRBV5-6 to TRBJ2-1, with a possible D match to TRBD1 (6 bases). V was clipped by 1 base and J by 2 bases, with 10 bases between them. Germline values: CDR1 SGHDT, CDR2 YYEEEE. The CDR3 loop spans 15 amino acids. As DNA, the CDR3 is TGTGCCAGCAGCTTGACCCACAGGGCCTACAATGAGCAGTTCTTC. Amino acid sequence: CASSLTHRAYNEQFF.

The gene calls are TRBV7-3 and TRBJ2-1; TRBD1 matches at 7 bases. The CDR3 loop spans 15 amino acids. Trimming removed 7 bases from V and 2 bases from J; junction bases left unmatched: 8. Germline-derived CDR1 and CDR2 are SGHTA and FQGTGA. The CDR3 region has the DNA TGTGCCAGCACCGCGACAGGGCTTACCTACAATGAGCAGTTCTTC. It is translated as CASTATGLTYNEQFF.

This rearrangement joins TRBV10-1 to TRBJ2-7; weak D call: TRBD1 (5 bases). Between the trimmed V and J ends, which lost 0 bases and 6 bases, there was a span of 15 bases. CDR1 is WNHNN and CDR2 is SYGVQD in the germline V gene (reference sequence). CDR3 length: 15 residues. The DNA of the CDR3 is TGCGCCAGCAGTGAGTCGATAGGGGAAGGAGCCGAGCAGTACTTC. Residues: CASSESIGEGAEQYF.